This T cell receptor beta chain was recorded in a study of blood T cells in healthy people across ages. Study-wide points: TCR beta diversity per million T cells fell roughly linearly with age. From one million sequenced T cells, diversity estimates were lower bounds. Any changes in expanded clonotypes were possibly confounded, as donor CMV status remained unknown.

CDR1 and CDR2 from the germline V gene are SQVTM and ANQGSEA. V was cut by 6 bases and J by 2 bases, with 18 bases left in between. This CDR3 has 15 amino acids. The use of a sample-barcoded 5' primer and a J-beta primer mix characterized a second PCR of roughly 7 to 11 cycles. A single record per CDR3 protein comes from TCRdb applying MiXCR to the 5' RACE reads. The table lists some 640,000 distinct CDR3 sequences, more than 40% of them singletons, with under 35% in the top ten. Comments on this clonotype: Its antigen remains unknown.

Specimen: blood. The rearrangement links TRBV29-1 to TRBJ2-3; TRBD1 or TRBD2 may be the D gene (5 bases each). The receptor was isolated from a woman between 55 and 75 years old in good health. Written as DNA, the CDR3 is TGCAGCGTGGGACCAGGGCTTATCCTCACAGATACGCAGTATTTT. This encodes CSVGPGLILTDTQYF.